The sequence of this TCR beta chain was determined in a study of cytomegalovirus exposure and HLA in healthy donors. For the study at large: One earlier analysis, a look at 180 million or so T cells, found about 100 million unique TCR beta sequences. Study conclusions and caveats: In a later analysis, parvovirus B19, influenza, CMV and Epstein-Barr virus appeared linked to several top co-occurrence clusters.

PCR employed 60 Vbeta and 13 Jbeta primers. Assay: immunoSEQ multiplex PCR; the TCRdb copy retains only in-frame clones and omits some. The repertoire holds around 64,000 clones, with less than 85% as singletons. Note on this clone: Its specificity is not known.

The receptor comes from a man aged 25-45 years in good health and CMV-seropositive. The specimen sequenced was PBMCs.

The CDR3 here is CASYVFSGGATEQYF. The CDR3 DNA reads as TGTGCCAGCTACGTTTTTAGCGGGGGGGCCACCGAGCAGTACTTC. This sequence joins TRBV21-1 and TRBJ2-7; no check of the table's D call, TRBD2, against the DNA was made. TRBV21-1 is a recognized pseudogene. The CDR3 has 15 amino acids.